Below, one T cell receptor (beta chain) is given with its context. Its target antigen remains unknown. No much larger clone exists at a distance of one base, and base qualities are not known. The immunoSEQ Assay, a bias-controlled multiplex PCR, was used to amplify TCRbeta CDR3 regions from genomic DNA. In the original analysis: Nucleated cell counts per sample were estimated from amplification of reference gene primers within the assay. To quantify the absolute abundance of each unique TCRbeta CDR3 rearrangement, sequence reads were collapsed and filtered. Productive Simpson clonality was computed per sample as the square root of Simpson's diversity index over productive rearrangements. TCRdb mirrors the immuneACCESS table, restricted to in-frame sequences. Some clones are absent from its copies; in checked studies, under half trace to an unresolved V gene, and the reason for the others is unknown. Clonal size and the V and J genes are those of that table, whereas D and trimming came from the DNA. Recorded for this sample are about 230,000 clones; 85% to 90% of them occurred a single time. Of the sample, approximately 10% is held by the ten largest clones.

One collaborating source in Seattle enrolled patients while the patients were actively infected and followed the patients over time throughout the course of disease. Each collaborating institution followed its own protocols to collect whole blood in K2EDTA tubes. Collaborator samples were shipped for TCRbeta analysis as frozen whole blood, isolated PBMCs, or DNA extracted from either sample type. From its cysteine to its phenylalanine, the CDR3 spans 19 amino acids. Just the 57-base CDR3 DNA is kept, in frame starting at base 1. V is shortened by 0 bases, J by 0 bases, and the region joining them spans 15 bases. The germline V gene yields LGHNA for CDR1 and YNFKEQ for CDR2. These data originate in a study of blood T cell repertoires in COVID-19 (TCRdb year 2020). With respect to the entire study: Collaborator samples came from the United States, Italy and Spain and covered acute and convalescent phases of COVID-19. A de-identified subject ID, COVID-19 status, age in years and sex were almost always included in the sample metadata. The prospective study material was composed of cDNA or gDNA derived from T cells, B-cell-depleted T cells, or PBMCs. The samples were drawn from two sources: the first 160 participants of the ongoing ImmuneRACE study, and 950 to 1,500 subjects contributed by 6 global collaborators. HLA class I and class II types, where available, came from metadata supplied by the sample provider rather than from assay-based typing. Deeply sampled blood TCRbeta repertoires from subjects exposed to, actively infected with, or recovered from COVID-19 were included in the dataset. The repertoires were released in a freely available public database intended as a resource for research on the immune response to SARS-CoV-2.

Summary of the overall study and its limitations: Clinical and demographic metadata were provided uncurated, with the amount varying by source and participant.

Sequencing used peripheral blood. This TCR was recovered from a man aged 50 to 59 with COVID-19, enrolled during active disease. The chain uses TRBV4-2 and TRBJ2-6, with an unclear D gene assignment. The encoded CDR3 is CASSQDPRRRSSGANVLTF. The DNA sequence is as follows: TGTGCCAGCAGCCAAGATCCGCGGCGCCGGAGCTCTGGGGCCAACGTCCTGACTTTC.